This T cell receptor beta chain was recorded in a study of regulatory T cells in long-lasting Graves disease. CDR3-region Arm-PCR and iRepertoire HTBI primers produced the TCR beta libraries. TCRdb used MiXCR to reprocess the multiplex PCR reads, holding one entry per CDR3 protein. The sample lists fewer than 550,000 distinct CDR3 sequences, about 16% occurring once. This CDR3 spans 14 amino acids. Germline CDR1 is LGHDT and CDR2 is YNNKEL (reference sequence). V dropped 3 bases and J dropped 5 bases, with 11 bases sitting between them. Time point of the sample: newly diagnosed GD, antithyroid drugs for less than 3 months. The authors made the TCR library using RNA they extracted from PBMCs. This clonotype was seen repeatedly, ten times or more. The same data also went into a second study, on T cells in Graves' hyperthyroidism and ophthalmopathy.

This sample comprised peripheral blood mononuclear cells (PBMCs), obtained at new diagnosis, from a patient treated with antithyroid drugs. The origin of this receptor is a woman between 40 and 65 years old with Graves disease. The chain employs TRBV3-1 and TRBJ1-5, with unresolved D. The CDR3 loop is CASSQGDLDQPQHF. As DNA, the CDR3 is TGTGCCAGCAGCCAGGGAGACCTTGATCAGCCCCAGCATTTT.